This T cell receptor (beta chain) is from a study of T cells in localized non-small cell lung cancer. The study, taken as a whole, reports: Because sequencing included only one region (of the tumor), heterogeneity remains possible. Median around 54 top-100 tumor clones were shared with paired adjacent lung. Uninvolved adjacent lung showed the highest T cell clonality, exceeding tumor. Blood T cell density predicted longer survival; adjacent-lung clonality, shorter.

Worth noting for this clone: Its cognate antigen is unknown.

The CDR3 length is 13 residues. Germline CDR1 is SGDLS and CDR2 is YYNGEE. V lost 4 bases to trimming and J lost 5 bases, with 10 bases between them. Produced via immunoSEQ multiplex PCR; TCRdb's table is partial and in-frame only. The sample lists roughly 1,500 clones; about 20% were seen once. Sequencing was performed on lung tumor tissue, taken before any cancer treatment. The chain joins TRBV9 to TRBJ1-5; D is undetermined. This sequence originates from an older male donor with stage I lung adenocarcinoma. CDR3 DNA: TGTGCCAGCAGCCCCGAACAAGATCAGCCCCAGCATTTT. Its protein product is CASSPEQDQPQHF.